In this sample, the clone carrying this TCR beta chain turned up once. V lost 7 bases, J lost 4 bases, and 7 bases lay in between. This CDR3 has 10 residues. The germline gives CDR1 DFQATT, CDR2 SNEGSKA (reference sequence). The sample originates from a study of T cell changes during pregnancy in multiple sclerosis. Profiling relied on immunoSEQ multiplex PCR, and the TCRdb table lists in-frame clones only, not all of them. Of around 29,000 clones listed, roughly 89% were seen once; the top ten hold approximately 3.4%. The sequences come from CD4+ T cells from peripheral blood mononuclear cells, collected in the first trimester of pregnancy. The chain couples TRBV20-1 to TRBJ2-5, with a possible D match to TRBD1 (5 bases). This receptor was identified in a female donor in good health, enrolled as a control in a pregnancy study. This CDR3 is CSVTAETQYF. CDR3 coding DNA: TGCAGTGTGACAGCAGAGACCCAGTACTTC.